Given below is one TCR beta chain in context. This sample was included in a study of shared T cell receptors in the human thymus. This table comes from immunoSEQ multiplex PCR, and its TCRdb copy is limited to in-frame clones, with some not included. Here the sample spans approximately 730,000 clones, 75% to 90% being singletons. CDR3 size: 20 residues. The V gene's germline CDR1 is LGHNA and CDR2 YSLEER. Unmatched junction bases numbered 10, after V lost 0 bases and J lost 1 base. The same sample was also studied in work on human thymus T cells. That source notes: Resections that were taken during corrective heart surgery supplied the thymus tissue. A high degree of thymic repertoire overlap among unrelated individuals was reported in related research.

Material for sequencing was thymocytes. The sequence was collected from a girl younger than two with a congenital heart defect. The rearrangement joins TRBV4-3 to TRBJ2-4; the match to TRBD2 covers 12 bases. The CDR3, as DNA: TGCGCCAGCAGCCAAGAGGCGGCTAGCGGGGGGGCCAAGGCCAAAAACATTCAGTACTTC. It yields the protein CASSQEAASGGAKAKNIQYF.